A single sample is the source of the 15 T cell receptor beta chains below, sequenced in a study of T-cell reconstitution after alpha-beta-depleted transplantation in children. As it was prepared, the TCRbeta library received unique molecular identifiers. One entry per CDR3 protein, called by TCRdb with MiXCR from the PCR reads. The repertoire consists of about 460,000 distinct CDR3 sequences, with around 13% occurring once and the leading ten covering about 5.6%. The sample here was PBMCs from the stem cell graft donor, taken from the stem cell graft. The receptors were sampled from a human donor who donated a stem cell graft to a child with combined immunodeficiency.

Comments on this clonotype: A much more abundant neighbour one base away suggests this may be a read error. CDR3 residues: CASGRIVNTEAFF. DNA for the CDR3: TGTGCCAGCGGTCGAATAGTGAACACTGAAGCTTTCTTT. The chain recombines TRBV3-1 with TRBJ1-1; D gene ambiguous. This CDR3 region has 13 residues. The germline CDR1 and CDR2 sequences are LGHDT and YNNKEL (reference sequence). Trimming cost V 8 bases and J 0 bases, with 10 bases left between them.

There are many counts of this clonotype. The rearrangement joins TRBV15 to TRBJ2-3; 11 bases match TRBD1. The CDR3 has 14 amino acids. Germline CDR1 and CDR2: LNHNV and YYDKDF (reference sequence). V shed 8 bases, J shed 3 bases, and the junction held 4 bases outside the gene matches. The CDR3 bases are TGTGCCACCGAGGGGACAGGGGGAACAGATACGCAGTATTTT. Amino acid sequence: CATEGTGGTDTQYF.

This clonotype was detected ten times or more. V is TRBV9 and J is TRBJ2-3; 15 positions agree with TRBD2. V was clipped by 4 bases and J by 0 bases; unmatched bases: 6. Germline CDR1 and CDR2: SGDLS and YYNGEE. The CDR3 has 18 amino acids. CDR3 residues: CASSSGLAGGTSTDTQYF. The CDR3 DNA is TGTGCCAGCAGCTCGGGACTAGCGGGGGGAACTAGCACAGATACGCAGTATTTT.

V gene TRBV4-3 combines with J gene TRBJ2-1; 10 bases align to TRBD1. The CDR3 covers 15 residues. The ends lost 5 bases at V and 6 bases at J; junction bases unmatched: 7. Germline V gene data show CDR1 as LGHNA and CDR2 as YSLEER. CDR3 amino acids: CASSVGTGAINEQFF. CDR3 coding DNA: TGCGCCAGCAGCGTCGGGACAGGGGCAATCAATGAGCAGTTCTTC.

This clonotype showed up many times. Here the CDR3 reads CASSSMGGETQYF. The CDR3 DNA reads as TGCGCCAGCAGCTCGATGGGGGGTGAGACCCAGTACTTC. The chain joins TRBV5-1 to TRBJ2-5, with D perhaps TRBD2 (6 bases). Germline V CDR1 and CDR2: SGHRS, YFSETQ. The germline V and J ends were trimmed by 3 bases and 5 bases, with 11 bases remaining between them. CDR3 length equals 13 residues.

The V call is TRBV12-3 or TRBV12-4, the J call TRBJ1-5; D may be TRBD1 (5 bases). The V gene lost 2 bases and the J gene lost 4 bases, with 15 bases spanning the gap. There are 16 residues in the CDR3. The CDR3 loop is CASSLFGAPANQPQHF. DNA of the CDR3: TGTGCCAGCAGTTTATTCGGGGCTCCGGCTAATCAGCCCCAGCATTTT.

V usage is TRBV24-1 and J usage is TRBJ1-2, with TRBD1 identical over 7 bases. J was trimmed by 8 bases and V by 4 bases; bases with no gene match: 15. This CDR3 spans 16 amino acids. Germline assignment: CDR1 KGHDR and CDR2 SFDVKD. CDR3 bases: TGTGCCACCAGTGACCGACGTACAGGGGATATTCGGGGCTACACCTTC. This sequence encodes CATSDRRTGDIRGYTF.

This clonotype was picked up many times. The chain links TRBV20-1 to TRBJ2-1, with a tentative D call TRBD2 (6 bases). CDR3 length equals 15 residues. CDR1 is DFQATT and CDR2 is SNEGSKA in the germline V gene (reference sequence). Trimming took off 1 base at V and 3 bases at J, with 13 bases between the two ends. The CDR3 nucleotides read TGCAGTGCTAGAGGAGAAGTGGGGGGCTACAATGAGCAGTTCTTC. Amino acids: CSARGEVGGYNEQFF.

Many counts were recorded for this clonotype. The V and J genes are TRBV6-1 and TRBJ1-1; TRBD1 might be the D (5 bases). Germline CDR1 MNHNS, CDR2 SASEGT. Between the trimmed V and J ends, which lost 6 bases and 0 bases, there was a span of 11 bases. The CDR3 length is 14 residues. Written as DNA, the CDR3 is TGTGCCAGCAGCCACGGGACCTTGAACACTGAAGCTTTCTTT. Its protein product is CASSHGTLNTEAFF.

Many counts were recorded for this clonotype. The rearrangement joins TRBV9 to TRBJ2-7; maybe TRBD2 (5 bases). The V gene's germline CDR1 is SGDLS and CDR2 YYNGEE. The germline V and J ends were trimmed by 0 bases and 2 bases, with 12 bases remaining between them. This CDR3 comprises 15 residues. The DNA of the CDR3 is TGTGCCAGCAGCGTAGACCCGGGATTCACCTACGAGCAGTACTTC. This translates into CASSVDPGFTYEQYF.

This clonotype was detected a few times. In nucleotides, the CDR3 is TGTGCCAGCAGCTTAGCCCCCGCGGGGACGGGGCCCGCTGAGCAGTTCTTC. It specifies CASSLAPAGTGPAEQFF. The chain combines TRBV7-2 with TRBJ2-1; a weak D match, TRBD2 (6 bases). Germline CDR1 and CDR2: SGHTA and FQGNSA. Between the trimmed V and J ends, which lost 0 bases and 9 bases, there was a span of 21 bases. The length of the CDR3 is 17 residues.

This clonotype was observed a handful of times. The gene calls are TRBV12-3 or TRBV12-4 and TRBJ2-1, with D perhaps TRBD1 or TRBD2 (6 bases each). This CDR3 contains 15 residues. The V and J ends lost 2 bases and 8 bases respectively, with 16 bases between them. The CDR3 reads CASSLSGPRGHEQFF. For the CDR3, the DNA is TGTGCCAGCAGTTTATCGGGGCCCCGGGGGCATGAGCAGTTCTTC.

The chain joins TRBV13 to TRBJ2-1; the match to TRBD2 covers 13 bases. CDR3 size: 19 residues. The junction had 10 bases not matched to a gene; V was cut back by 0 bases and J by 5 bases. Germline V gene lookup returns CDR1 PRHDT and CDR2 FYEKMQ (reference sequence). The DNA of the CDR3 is TGTGCCAGCAGCTTAGGAGAAGTCCCGGGACTAGCGGGGAACAATGAGCAGTTCTTC. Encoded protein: CASSLGEVPGLAGNNEQFF.

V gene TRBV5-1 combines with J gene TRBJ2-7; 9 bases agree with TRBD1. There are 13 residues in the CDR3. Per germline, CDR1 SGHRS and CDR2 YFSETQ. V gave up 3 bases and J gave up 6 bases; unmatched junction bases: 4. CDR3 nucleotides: TGCGCCAGCAGCTGGGGGACAGGGCTCGAGCAGTACTTC. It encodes CASSWGTGLEQYF.

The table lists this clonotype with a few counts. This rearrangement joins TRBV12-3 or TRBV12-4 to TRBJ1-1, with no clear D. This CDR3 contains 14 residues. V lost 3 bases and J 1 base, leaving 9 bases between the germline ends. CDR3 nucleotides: TGTGCCAGCAGTTTGTGGCAGCAGAACACTGAAGCTTTCTTT. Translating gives CASSLWQQNTEAFF.